These 23 T cell receptor beta chains were all obtained from the same sample, sequenced in a study of OX40 agonist ivuxolimab in advanced cancers. Sequencing used immunoSEQ multiplex PCR; TCRdb keeps in-frame clones, though not all of them. This sample has 60,000 to 65,000 clones, with 75% to 90% found just once. This specimen was CD4+ or CD8+ T cells sorted from blood, taken in a trial of the OX40 agonist ivuxolimab. Receptors were obtained from an adult with an advanced solid tumor such as melanoma, head and neck, liver or kidney cancer.

The chain joins TRBV19 to TRBJ1-1; D might be TRBD1 (6 bases). The CDR3 extends over 15 amino acids. In germline, CDR1 is LNHDA, CDR2 SQIVND (reference sequence). V was pared by 5 bases and J by 0 bases, with 13 bases between. Here the CDR3 reads CASSLRQDLNTEAFF. CDR3 coding DNA: TGTGCCAGTAGTCTGAGACAGGACCTGAACACTGAAGCTTTCTTT.

The chain has TRBV2 and TRBJ2-7; TRBD2 agrees at 11 bases. The CDR3 is 15 amino acids. Per the germline V gene, CDR1 is SNHLY and CDR2 is FYNNEI. J gave up 7 bases and V 3 bases, and 8 bases lay outside the gene matches. CDR3 loop: CASSDFSGRAREQYF. The CDR3 DNA sequence: TGTGCCAGCAGTGATTTTAGCGGGAGGGCGCGGGAGCAGTACTTC. Combining the CDR3 with reference TRBV2 and TRBJ2-7 gives the whole variable domain EPEVTQTPSHQVTQMGQEVILRCVPISNHLYFYWYRQILGQKVEFLVSFYNNEISEKSEIFDDQFSVERPDGSNFTLKIRSTKLEDSAMYFCASSDFSGRAREQYFGPGTRLTVT.

This chain connects TRBV18 to TRBJ1-3, with 9 bases fitting TRBD1. The V gene end was trimmed by 4 bases and the J gene end by 2 bases; junction bases not matched to a gene: 9. CDR1 and CDR2 (germline): KGHSH, LQKENI. This CDR3 contains 17 residues. CDR3 amino acids: CASSRLTGGSTGNTIYF. CDR3 DNA: TGTGCCAGCTCACGGCTGACAGGGGGTTCTACTGGAAACACCATATATTTT. The full variable domain, with the rest looked up from reference TRBV18 and TRBJ1-3, is NAGVMQNPRHLVRRRGQEARLRCSPMKGHSHVYWYRQLPEEGLKFMVYLQKENIIDESGMPKERFSAEFPKEGPSILRIQQVVRGDSAAYFCASSRLTGGSTGNTIYFGEGSWLTVV.

V and J are TRBV7-2 and TRBJ1-1; D is perhaps TRBD1 (5 bases). The V end lost 1 base, the J end lost 1 base, and 13 bases lay between the germline ends. The germline gives CDR1 SGHTA, CDR2 FQGNSA. The CDR3 consists of 16 residues. This CDR3 reads CASSLGPGRGNTEAFF. In DNA, the CDR3 is TGTGCCAGCAGCTTAGGCCCAGGGAGGGGGAACACTGAAGCTTTCTTT.

V is TRBV19 and J is TRBJ2-7; 8 positions agree with TRBD1. Trimming at V came to 6 bases and at J to 2 bases, leaving 6 bases not matched to a gene. The CDR3 runs to 14 residues. The V gene's germline CDR1 is LNHDA and CDR2 SQIVND (reference sequence). The DNA of the CDR3 is TGTGCCAGTAGATCGGACAGGGCCCCCTACGAGCAGTACTTC. It encodes CASRSDRAPYEQYF.

The chain links TRBV5-3 to TRBJ2-7; possibly TRBD2 for D (6 bases). TRBV5-3 is noted as an ORF with a role that remains uncertain. The V and J ends lost 3 bases and 4 bases respectively, with 14 bases between them. CDR3 length equals 14 residues. Written as DNA, the CDR3 is TGTGCCAGAAGCTCGGGAGTGCAAGTATACGAGCAGTACTTC. It encodes CARSSGVQVYEQYF.

V is TRBV5-1 and J is TRBJ1-2; weak D call: TRBD1 (6 bases). V was trimmed by 0 bases and J by 4 bases, leaving 16 bases between them. Germline lookup yields CDR1 SGHRS and CDR2 YFSETQ. This CDR3 is built from 16 residues. CDR3 in amino acids: CASSLVGGGSSYGYTF. The CDR3 region has the DNA TGCGCCAGCAGCTTGGTCGGTGGGGGCTCGAGCTATGGCTACACCTTC.

The V and J genes are TRBV5-1 and TRBJ2-3; maybe TRBD2 (7 bases). Trimming cost V 5 bases and J 5 bases, with 12 bases left between them. Germline-derived CDR1 and CDR2 are SGHRS and YFSETQ. This CDR3 region has 13 residues. CDR3 nucleotides: TGCGCCAGCAGGCAGGGAGGGGGAGATACGCAGTATTTT. This codes for CASRQGGGDTQYF.

The V call is TRBV28, the J call TRBJ2-7; tentatively, D is TRBD2 (5 bases). The CDR3 length is 14 residues. Germline values: CDR1 MDHEN, CDR2 SYDVKM. Deletions cut 0 bases from V and 3 bases from J, with 9 bases between. Here the CDR3 DNA reads TGTGCCAGCAGTTTATGGGACTCCATCTACGAGCAGTACTTC. Translation: CASSLWDSIYEQYF.

This clone was recorded once. This chain connects TRBV15 to TRBJ1-4, with D possibly being TRBD1 (6 bases). Germline V gene data show CDR1 as LNHNV and CDR2 as YYDKDF (reference sequence). V lost 7 bases, J lost 8 bases, and 14 bases lay in between. CDR3 length: 13 amino acids. In nucleotides, the CDR3 is TGTGCCACCACCTTCCAGGGGCGGGAAAAACTGTTTTTT. It encodes CATTFQGREKLFF.

The chain uses TRBV15 and TRBJ2-1; D possibly corresponds to TRBD2 (5 bases). This CDR3 contains 15 residues. CDR1 is LNHNV, CDR2 YYDKDF, per germline (reference sequence). Trimming shortened V by 1 base and J by 4 bases, and 11 bases separated the two germline ends. CDR3 nucleotides: TGTGCCACCAGCAGAGCATTAGCGCTTTACAATGAGCAGTTCTTC. This gives the protein CATSRALALYNEQFF.

The J gene is TRBJ2-1, the V gene TRBV5-1; tentative D call: TRBD1 (7 bases). CDR1 is SGHRS and CDR2 is YFSETQ in the germline V gene. Trimming took 3 bases from V and 2 from J, leaving 15 bases between them. The CDR3 loop spans 16 amino acids. The CDR3 bases are TGCGCCAGCAGCTCGTTTACAGGGGAGGCCTACAATGAGCAGTTCTTC. Protein product: CASSSFTGEAYNEQFF.

This clone was counted once. The gene calls are TRBV4-1 and TRBJ2-3, with D possibly called TRBD1 or TRBD2 (6 bases each). The CDR3 contains 16 residues. CDR1 is MGHRA, CDR2 YSYEKL, per germline. Trimming took off 4 bases at V and 0 bases at J, with 14 bases between the two ends. CDR3 in DNA: TGCGCCAGCAGCCCCTTGGGGGGCTTAAGCACAGATACGCAGTATTTT. This encodes CASSPLGGLSTDTQYF.

CDR3 sequence reads: CASSLNGGLRQPQHF. CDR3 bases: TGTGCCAGCAGTTTAAATGGGGGGCTTCGGCAGCCCCAGCATTTT. This rearrangement joins TRBV27 to TRBJ1-5; possible D gene TRBD1, 6 bases. Trimming removed 2 bases from V and 7 bases from J, with 15 bases in between. The germline CDR1 and CDR2 sequences are MNHEY and SMNVEV (reference sequence). This CDR3 comprises 15 residues.

This chain uses TRBV10-3 with TRBJ2-3, with TRBD1 matching 11 bases. Unmatched junction bases numbered 16, after V lost 5 bases and J lost 9 bases. Germline CDR1 and CDR2: ENHRY and SYGVKD. The CDR3 is 17 amino acids. The CDR3 here is CAISPSPGTGGILTQYF. CDR3 sequence (DNA): TGTGCCATCAGTCCCTCCCCCGGGACAGGGGGGATCCTAACGCAGTATTTT.

This clone has a single count. The chain combines TRBV18 with TRBJ2-7; tentative D call: TRBD2 (5 bases). Germline V gene sequence: CDR1 KGHSH, CDR2 LQKENI. The CDR3 runs 14 residues. V was shortened by 0 bases and J by 3 bases, with 9 bases between the two germline ends. The DNA for the CDR3 is TGTGCCAGCTCACCACCGCCGGGGAACTACGAGCAGTACTTC. It specifies CASSPPPGNYEQYF.

V usage is TRBV28 and J usage is TRBJ1-2, with a possible D match to TRBD1 (6 bases). CDR3 length equals 17 residues. Germline values: CDR1 MDHEN, CDR2 SYDVKM. V lost 8 bases and J 3 bases, leaving 25 bases between the germline ends. The CDR3 reads CASLHREGVHADYGYTF. The CDR3 DNA reads as TGTGCCAGCCTTCACCGGGAGGGGGTACATGCCGACTATGGCTACACCTTC.

The rearrangement links TRBV5-1 to TRBJ1-1; perhaps TRBD1 as D (6 bases). Germline CDR1 SGHRS, CDR2 YFSETQ. This CDR3 contains 17 residues. V shed 4 bases and J shed 5 bases, with 24 bases lying between them. CDR3 protein: CASSPQGSRFQGTEAFF. CDR3 DNA sequence: TGCGCCAGCAGCCCTCAAGGTTCTCGGTTCCAGGGGACTGAAGCTTTCTTT.

The CDR3 DNA reads TGTGCCAGCAGCCGGTTAACTACAGGGTACAACGAGCAGTACTTC. This gives the protein CASSRLTTGYNEQYF. The V call is TRBV14, the J call TRBJ2-7, with D possibly matching TRBD1 (6 bases). Trimming removed 4 bases from V and 5 bases from J, with 18 bases in between. The CDR3 extends over 15 amino acids. CDR1 is SGHDN, CDR2 FVKESK, per germline.

V is TRBV5-6 and J is TRBJ2-3, with 9 positions matching TRBD2. Germline-derived CDR1 and CDR2 are SGHDT and YYEEEE. V trimming: 5 bases; J trimming: 5 bases; junction bases outside the gene matches: 18. This CDR3 is 18 amino acids long. CDR3 DNA sequence: TGTGCCAGCAGTTCACGATTAGGCGCGGGAGGGCTGAGAGATACGCAGTATTTT. Protein sequence: CASSSRLGAGGLRDTQYF.

This clone was detected once. V is TRBV2 and J is TRBJ2-7; TRBD1 matches 10 bases. Unmatched junction bases numbered 9, after V lost 6 bases and J lost 4 bases. CDR3 size: 15 residues. Germline V gene sequence: CDR1 SNHLY, CDR2 FYNNEI. The CDR3 nucleotides are TGTGCCAGCAGAGCGCCCGGGACAGGGGCTTACGAGCAGTACTTC. Its protein product is CASRAPGTGAYEQYF.

The rearrangement links TRBV2 to TRBJ2-3, with D unclear. Deletions cut 0 bases from V and 3 bases from J, with 1 base between. The germline V gene has CDR1 SNHLY and CDR2 FYNNEI. This CDR3 contains 12 residues. CDR3 sequence reads: CASSEATDTQYF. CDR3 DNA sequence: TGTGCCAGCAGTGAAGCTACAGATACGCAGTATTTT.

The chain couples TRBV7-2 to TRBJ2-7, with a tentative D call TRBD2 (7 bases). The CDR3 loop spans 14 amino acids. Trimming left V 0 bases short and J 2 bases short, with 8 bases between. Germline CDR1 is SGHTA and CDR2 is FQGNSA. Here the CDR3 reads CASSLARGPYEQYF. The DNA of the CDR3 is TGTGCCAGCAGCTTAGCGCGGGGGCCCTACGAGCAGTACTTC.